The sequence of this T cell receptor (beta chain) was determined in a study of kidney transplant recipient with SARS-CoV-2 infection. TCRdb reprocessed the reads with MiXCR, giving one entry per CDR3 protein. This sample has some 220,000 distinct CDR3 sequences, with under 35% found just once. In regard to this clonotype: A much larger clone differs by one base, so this may be a read error.

With 9 bases removed from V and 4 bases from J, the gap between germline ends came to 27 bases. This CDR3 is 17 amino acids long. Germline CDR1 SEHNR, CDR2 FQNEAQ (reference sequence). This sequence joins TRBV7-9 and TRBJ1-2; D not certain. The sequence was collected from a male patient aged 25-45 years who had COVID-19 and was a kidney transplant recipient. The graft donor may account for some of the T cells. The sample in question was a blood sample, obtained at baseline and on day 111 from a kidney transplant recipient. The CDR3 DNA reads TGTGCCAGAAGCGCCTGGGTATACCATGGAAAGACCTATGGCTACACCTTC. It encodes CARSAWVYHGKTYGYTF.